The following is a T cell receptor beta chain sequence with its context. Its target is not known. TCRdb re-called the 5' RACE reads with MiXCR, one entry per CDR3 protein. The sample has 350,000 to 500,000 distinct CDR3 sequences, more than 15% seen once; the top ten hold about 22%. The data were taken from a study of T-cell memory formation after mild COVID-19. Turning to the study itself: There were largely donor-specific TCR clusters.

The V and J ends lost 5 bases and 1 base respectively, with 11 bases between them. There are 14 residues in the CDR3. CDR1 and CDR2 (germline): MNHEY, SMNVEV (reference sequence). Study-wide results and limits: The main location of contracting CD4+ clones was CM and EM, and that of contracting CD8+ clones was EMRA. Clones contracting across day 15 to 85 had a balanced CD4/CD8 profile; later expanding clones leaned CD4+.

The sequenced material came from PBMCs or a T cell subset sorted from them (not recorded which). This sequence originates from a man between 18 and 35 years old who had mild COVID-19 (a few samples of this study predate the infection). Cell type and time point are not known. The chain has TRBV27 and TRBJ2-5; a possible D gene is TRBD1 (5 bases). This CDR3 reads CASSPHRSQETQYF. CDR3 coding DNA: TGTGCCAGCAGTCCGCACAGGTCCCAAGAGACCCAGTACTTC.